The next 21 T cell receptor beta chains were all read from a single sample in a study of naive and memory T cell subsets. Study conclusions and caveats: Naive repertoires, especially CD8, held a few larger clonotypes, possibly memory cells re-expressing CD45RA.

An equimolar mix of two oligonucleotides served as the beta constant-region primer for TRBC1 and TRBC2. Nested alpha and beta constant-region primers with the SP2 primer drove four PCR rounds on ligated cDNA. TCRdb fed the UMI-ligation and nested PCR reads into MiXCR, producing one record per CDR3 protein. The sample lists around 140,000 distinct CDR3 sequences, about a fifth occurring once. Which antigens these TCRs recognize remains unknown. Sequenced: naive CD8+ T cells from blood. The receptors shown here come from a human donor in good health.

The chain recombines TRBV7-8 with TRBJ2-2, with D perhaps TRBD2 (5 bases). V was shortened by 6 bases and J by 7 bases, with 15 bases between the two germline ends. This CDR3 region has 14 residues. From germline, CDR1 is SGHVS and CDR2 FQNEAQ. The CDR3 loop is CASSERGPDGELFF. The CDR3 coding sequence is TGTGCCAGCAGTGAGAGAGGGCCCGACGGGGAGCTGTTTTTT.

This clonotype was found a few times. The J gene is TRBJ2-7, the V gene TRBV12-5; the D is unclear. Germline V lookup: CDR1 LGHNT, CDR2 FRNRAP. The CDR3 has 12 amino acids. V was cut by 3 bases and J by 0 bases, with 3 bases left in between. In DNA form, the CDR3 reads TGTGCTAGTGGTTTACACTCCTACGAGCAGTACTTC. It is translated as CASGLHSYEQYF.

The chain links TRBV4-3 to TRBJ2-7; D ambiguous. CDR3 length equals 14 residues. Trimming cost V 1 base and J 4 bases, with 11 bases left between them. The V gene's germline CDR1 is LGHNA and CDR2 YSLEER. In DNA form, the CDR3 reads TGCGCCAGCAGCCAAGCTAGGATTGAATACGAGCAGTACTTC. Protein: CASSQARIEYEQYF.

The chain combines TRBV4-3 with TRBJ1-4; TRBD1 agrees at 7 bases. Germline CDR1 reads LGHNA; CDR2 reads YSLEER. This CDR3 has 14 amino acids. The V segment lost 2 bases and the J segment 10 bases; nucleotides outside the gene matches: 7. CDR3: CASSQNDRAGKLFF. CDR3 in DNA: TGCGCCAGCAGCCAAAACGACAGGGCAGGAAAACTGTTTTTT.

This clonotype was picked up a small number of times. The genes are TRBV19 and TRBJ1-5, with D perhaps TRBD1 (5 bases). Germline CDR1 is LNHDA and CDR2 is SQIVND (reference sequence). This CDR3 spans 17 amino acids. Trimming shortened V by 0 bases and J by 0 bases, and 12 bases separated the two germline ends. CDR3 sequence (DNA): TGTGCCAGTAGTATAGATCTATCGGGGACTAGCAATCAGCCCCAGCATTTT. It codes for CASSIDLSGTSNQPQHF. The full variable domain, in which reference TRBV19 and TRBJ1-5 provide the parts outside the CDR3, is DGGITQSPKYLFRKEGQNVTLSCEQNLNHDAMYWYRQDPGQGLRLIYYSQIVNDFQKGDIAEGYSVSREKKESFPLTVTSAQKNPTAFYLCASSIDLSGTSNQPQHFGDGTRLSIL.

This clonotype turned up a few times. The chain uses TRBV2 and TRBJ2-1; TRBD2 matches 8 bases. The length of the CDR3 is 16 residues. Germline CDR1 and CDR2: SNHLY and FYNNEI. V shed 6 bases and J 4 bases; nucleotides not matched to a gene: 11. CDR3 bases: TGTGCCAGCAGCCCCGAGCGGGAGATTTTATACAATGAGCAGTTCTTC. It is translated as CASSPEREILYNEQFF.

This chain connects TRBV20-1 to TRBJ1-2, with D possibly matching TRBD1 (6 bases). Looked up from germline, CDR1 is DFQATT and CDR2 is SNEGSKA (reference sequence). The ends were cut back, 6 bases at V and 3 bases at J, with 14 bases in the middle. The CDR3 is 13 amino acids. For the CDR3, the DNA is TGCAGTGCCCTACGACAGGACCACTATGGCTACACCTTC. Its translation: CSALRQDHYGYTF.

The table lists this clonotype with a few counts. The chain recombines TRBV6-2 or TRBV6-3 with TRBJ2-7; TRBD1 aligns across 7 bases. Trimming took 4 bases from V and 0 from J; bases not matched to a gene: 9. The CDR3 extends over 16 amino acids. The germline V gene has CDR1 MNHEY and CDR2 SVGEGT. The CDR3 coding sequence is TGTGCCAGCAGTTCCCCAGGGACAGTCTTCTCCTACGAGCAGTACTTC. This translates into CASSSPGTVFSYEQYF.

The chain has TRBV4-1 and TRBJ1-1; D unresolved. Trimming pared 0 bases from V and 4 bases from J, leaving 12 bases between. Germline-derived CDR1 and CDR2 are MGHRA and YSYEKL. The CDR3 has 15 residues. CDR3 in amino acids: CASSQDIRVGTEAFF. The CDR3 bases are TGCGCCAGCAGCCAAGATATCCGTGTGGGCACTGAAGCTTTCTTT.

The V and J genes are TRBV25-1 and TRBJ1-1, with TRBD1 matching 10 bases. The V and J ends lost 4 bases and 3 bases, in that order; junction bases with no gene match: 8. The CDR3 sequence is 16 residues long. Germline-derived CDR1 and CDR2 are MGHDK and SYGVNS. CDR3 DNA: TGTGCCAGCAGTGGGACCGGGACAGGGGCTGACACTGAAGCTTTCTTT. Amino acids: CASSGTGTGADTEAFF.

The rearrangement links TRBV9 to TRBJ2-7, with D unresolved. Looked up from germline, CDR1 is SGDLS and CDR2 is YYNGEE. V was trimmed by 3 bases and J by 3 bases, leaving 10 bases between them. The CDR3 extends over 13 amino acids. The CDR3 loop is CASSGDGYYEQYF. The CDR3 DNA follows: TGTGCCAGCAGCGGCGACGGATACTACGAGCAGTACTTC.

V and J are TRBV5-1 and TRBJ2-1, with TRBD2 matching 11 bases. V lost 1 base to trimming and J lost 0 bases; unmatched junction nucleotides: 6. The germline gives CDR1 SGHRS, CDR2 YFSETQ. The CDR3 loop spans 18 amino acids. DNA for the CDR3: TGCGCCAGCAGCTTGTTACTAGCGGGAGCGAGCTCCTACAATGAGCAGTTCTTC. Protein sequence: CASSLLLAGASSYNEQFF.

This clonotype was found a few times. The chain carries TRBV20-1 and TRBJ2-5; D gene uncertain. This CDR3 has 14 amino acids. Trimming removed 0 bases at V and 3 bases at J, with 11 bases between. CDR1 is DFQATT and CDR2 is SNEGSKA in the germline V gene (reference sequence). In DNA form, the CDR3 reads TGCAGTGCTAGAGATCGGTCGAGTGAAGAGACCCAGTACTTC. Translated: CSARDRSSEETQYF.

DNA of the CDR3: TGCAGCGTTGATGCGAACACTGAAGCTTTCTTT. It translates to CSVDANTEAFF. This chain links TRBV29-1 with TRBJ1-1; D uncertain. Germline assignment: CDR1 SQVTM and CDR2 ANQGSEA. The CDR3 has 11 residues. Trimming shortened V by 3 bases and J by 1 base, and 3 bases separated the two germline ends.

This clonotype has only a few counts. The rearrangement uses TRBV12-5 and TRBJ2-7, with TRBD1 as a possible D gene (7 bases). The CDR3 has 14 residues. Trimming removed 7 bases from V and 4 bases from J, with 17 bases in between. Germline V lookup: CDR1 LGHNT, CDR2 FRNRAP. The CDR3 region has the DNA TGTGCTAGTGCCTCGGGGGACAGCCCTTACGAGCAGTACTTC. The encoded protein is CASASGDSPYEQYF.

The rearrangement uses TRBV27 and TRBJ2-7; possibly TRBD1 or TRBD2 for D (5 bases each). The V and J ends lost 7 bases and 1 base respectively, with 14 bases between them. The CDR3 loop spans 14 amino acids. The germline gives CDR1 MNHEY, CDR2 SMNVEV (reference sequence). The DNA for the CDR3 is TGTGCCAGCACCTCCGGGACGGGTTCCTACGAGCAGTACTTC. This encodes CASTSGTGSYEQYF.

There are a few counts of this clonotype. The chain links TRBV3-1 to TRBJ2-1; weak D call: TRBD2 (5 bases). The CDR3 runs to 18 residues. The V gene lost 4 bases and the J gene lost 0 bases, with 19 bases spanning the gap. Germline V CDR1 and CDR2: LGHDT, YNNKEL (reference sequence). The DNA for the CDR3 is TGTGCCAGCAGCCCCCGTTTGGCGGGTGCCAGCTCCTACAATGAGCAGTTCTTC. It translates to CASSPRLAGASSYNEQFF.

This clonotype appeared a few times. The J gene is TRBJ2-2, the V gene TRBV6-5; TRBD1 matches 10 bases. V lost 6 bases, J lost 7 bases, and 17 bases stayed unmatched. This CDR3 spans 18 amino acids. The V gene's germline CDR1 is MNHEY and CDR2 SVGAGI. This CDR3 reads CASRETGTGELRGGELFF. Written as DNA, the CDR3 is TGTGCCAGCAGGGAAACCGGGACAGGGGAGTTACGAGGCGGGGAGCTGTTTTTT.

This clonotype has more than one count but fewer than ten. The chain employs TRBV7-6 and TRBJ2-7, with D perhaps matching TRBD2 (7 bases). Trimming took 2 bases from V and 2 from J, leaving 13 bases between them. Per the germline V gene, CDR1 is SGHVS and CDR2 is FNYEAQ. The CDR3 spans 15 residues. Here the CDR3 DNA reads TGTGCCAGCAGCTTATGGGGGGGCGGACCCTACGAGCAGTACTTC. Residues: CASSLWGGGPYEQYF.

This clonotype appeared a few times. The rearrangement links TRBV27 to TRBJ1-1, with D unclear. Trimming took off 4 bases at V and 2 bases at J, with 11 bases between the two ends. The CDR3 has 14 amino acids. Looked up from germline, CDR1 is MNHEY and CDR2 is SMNVEV (reference sequence). Here the CDR3 reads CASSSPWGNTEAFF. The CDR3 DNA follows: TGTGCCAGCAGTTCCCCGTGGGGAAACACTGAAGCTTTCTTT.

The J gene is TRBJ2-1, the V gene TRBV4-3; perhaps D is TRBD1 or TRBD2 (5 bases each). The CDR3 runs to 14 residues. Between the trimmed V and J ends, which lost 0 bases and 8 bases, there was a span of 11 bases. Germline CDR1 LGHNA, CDR2 YSLEER. The CDR3 region is CASSQDRGVDEQFF. In DNA, the CDR3 is TGCGCCAGCAGCCAAGATCGAGGGGTAGATGAGCAGTTCTTC.